This is a list of T cell receptor beta chains from one sample in a study of shared clonotypes between healthy human individuals. The data were produced by immunoSEQ multiplex PCR, yet TCRdb's version contains in-frame clones alone and is incomplete. The sample includes roughly 2,000,000 clones, about 95% of them seen just once. Input material: naive CD8+ T cells sorted from blood. These receptor sequences come from a man between 18 and 29 years old in good health. Both conserved end residues are part of each CDR3. The order of the fields is clone size, D gene, J gene, V gene, CDR3 protein, CDR3 DNA. The D gene is left open where the match is weak. Only some rows state a clone size, as once, few, many or a class for expanded clones.

NA | NA | TRBJ1-1 | TRBV6-1 | CASSELSPTATATLNTEAFF | TGTGCCAGCAGTGAACTATCCCCGACAGCGACCGCGACCTTGAACACTGAAGCTTTCTTT
NA | NA | TRBJ2-5 | TRBV13 | CASSFGEETQYF | TGTGCCAGCAGCTTCGGGGAAGAGACCCAGTACTTC
NA | NA | TRBJ2-7 | TRBV5-1 | CASGLRPGMANEQYF | TGCGCCAGCGGGTTACGACCGGGCATGGCCAACGAGCAGTACTTC
NA | NA | TRBJ2-7 | TRBV10-3 | CALRTETYEQYF | TGTGCCCTGCGGACGGAGACCTACGAGCAGTACTTC
once | NA | TRBJ2-5 | TRBV7-9 | CASSAPGYQETQYF | TGTGCCAGCAGCGCCCCCGGGTACCAAGAGACCCAGTACTTC
NA | NA | TRBJ1-1 | TRBV4-3 | CASSQGVQQFTEAFF | TGCGCCAGCAGCCAAGGGGTCCAGCAATTCACTGAAGCTTTCTTT
once | NA | TRBJ1-5 | TRBV4-3 | CASSQDWSSNQPQHF | TGCGCCAGCAGCCAAGATTGGAGTAGCAATCAGCCCCAGCATTTT
NA | TRBD1 | TRBJ1-6 | TRBV10-2 | CASSETGGAFNSPLHF | TGCGCCAGCAGTGAGACAGGGGGCGCTTTTAATTCACCCCTCCACTTT
NA | NA | TRBJ2-1 | TRBV7-2 | CASSLDPGVSYNEQFF | TGTGCCAGCAGCTTAGATCCAGGGGTGTCCTACAATGAGCAGTTCTTC
NA | NA | TRBJ2-7 | TRBV7-6 | CASSLGLGGGYEQYF | TGTGCCAGCAGCTTAGGCCTAGGGGGGGGCTACGAGCAGTACTTC
NA | NA | TRBJ2-3 | TRBV28 | CASTWGVGDTQYF | TGTGCCAGCACCTGGGGCGTAGGTGATACGCAGTATTTT
NA | TRBD1 | TRBJ2-7 | TRBV4-2 | CASSHPTGYEQYF | TGTGCCAGCAGCCACCCGACAGGGTACGAGCAGTACTTC
NA | TRBD2 | TRBJ2-5 | TRBV7-9 | CASRGDFQETQYF | TGTGCCAGCCGGGGGGACTTCCAAGAGACCCAGTACTTC
NA | NA | TRBJ1-1 | TRBV5-6 | CASSFRGGSTEAFF | TGTGCCAGCAGCTTTAGAGGGGGGAGCACTGAAGCTTTCTTT
NA | TRBD2 | TRBJ2-7 | TRBV10-3 | CAISGGLAGTYEQYF | TGTGCCATCAGTGGGGGACTAGCGGGCACCTACGAGCAGTACTTC
once | NA | TRBJ1-1 | TRBV10-3 | CATAGVTEAFF | TGTGCCACCGCAGGGGTTACTGAAGCTTTCTTT
NA | NA | TRBJ2-2 | TRBV13 | CASMIKGPGELFF | TGTGCCAGCATGATCAAGGGACCCGGGGAGCTGTTTTTT
NA | TRBD1 | TRBJ2-7 | TRBV5-6 | CASSFLGQGEHEQYF | TGTGCCAGCAGCTTCCTGGGACAGGGGGAACACGAGCAGTACTTC
NA | NA | TRBJ1-1 | TRBV13 | CASSFLTLNTEAFF | TGTGCCAGCAGCTTCTTGACACTGAACACTGAAGCTTTCTTT
few | NA | TRBJ2-7 | TRBV12-5 | CASGLSVDEQYF | TGTGCTAGTGGTTTATCAGTGGACGAGCAGTACTTC
NA | NA | TRBJ2-7 | TRBV19 | CASSIDITYEQYF | TGTGCCAGTAGTATCGACATCACCTACGAGCAGTACTTC
NA | NA | TRBJ2-7 | TRBV15 | CATSRARAGGASYEQYF | TGTGCCACCAGCAGAGCTCGGGCAGGCGGGGCCTCCTACGAGCAGTACTTC
NA | NA | TRBJ2-7 | TRBV19 | CASSRDSVEQYF | TGTGCCAGTAGCAGGGACTCCGTCGAGCAGTACTTC
NA | NA | TRBJ2-1 | TRBV30 | CAWGGHYNEQFF | TGTGCCTGGGGCGGTCACTACAATGAGCAGTTCTTC
NA | NA | TRBJ1-2 | TRBV29-1 | CSVDSRGDGYTF | TGCAGCGTTGATAGTCGAGGGGATGGCTACACCTTC
NA | NA | TRBJ1-4 | TRBV2 | CASSELEVINEKLFF | TGTGCCAGCAGTGAATTAGAAGTGATTAATGAAAAACTGTTTTTT
NA | TRBD1 | TRBJ2-1 | TRBV7-9 | CASSPGQGGSDEQFF | TGTGCCAGCAGCCCTGGACAGGGTGGGTCCGATGAGCAGTTCTTC
NA | NA | TRBJ2-1 | TRBV5-1 | CASSGDLGDNEQFF | TGCGCCAGCAGCGGGGACTTGGGGGACAATGAGCAGTTCTTC
NA | NA | TRBJ1-1 | TRBV6-5 | CASSYEEGGNTEAFF | TGTGCCAGCAGTTACGAAGAGGGGGGGAACACTGAAGCTTTCTTT
NA | NA | TRBJ1-4 | TRBV9 | CASSVGASFGEKLFF | TGTGCCAGCAGCGTAGGTGCAAGCTTTGGGGAAAAACTGTTTTTT
NA | TRBD1 | TRBJ2-7 | TRBV7-8 | CASSWTGASYEQYF | TGTGCCAGCAGTTGGACAGGGGCCTCTTACGAGCAGTACTTC
NA | TRBD2 | TRBJ2-1 | TRBV7-9 | CASSLEPTSAQIYNEQFF | TGTGCCAGCAGCTTAGAGCCTACTAGCGCGCAGATCTACAATGAGCAGTTCTTC
NA | TRBD2 | TRBJ2-1 | TRBV5-8 | CASSYQRGGSYNEQFF | TGTGCCAGCAGTTATCAGCGGGGGGGCTCCTACAATGAGCAGTTCTTC
NA | TRBD2 | TRBJ2-1 | TRBV15 | CATSRVSGLVGEQFF | TGTGCCACCAGCAGAGTTTCGGGACTAGTGGGTGAGCAGTTCTTC
NA | TRBD2 | TRBJ2-7 | TRBV5-6 | CASSFTGGRYEQYF | TGTGCCAGCAGCTTTACGGGGGGGCGTTACGAGCAGTACTTC
NA | NA | TRBJ1-1 | TRBV28 | CASSLLTTGMNTEAFF | TGTGCCAGCAGCCTTCTCACCACAGGTATGAACACTGAAGCTTTCTTT
NA | NA | TRBJ2-7 | TRBV9 | CASSVEGGGFYEQYF | TGTGCCAGCAGCGTAGAGGGGGGAGGATTCTACGAGCAGTACTTC
NA | NA | TRBJ1-3 | TRBV27 | CASSLSGASGNTIYF | TGTGCCAGCAGTTTATCGGGGGCTTCTGGAAACACCATATATTTT
NA | NA | TRBJ1-2 | TRBV13 | CASSLPGHPYVNYGYTF | TGTGCCAGCAGCCTACCGGGGCACCCCTATGTCAACTATGGCTACACCTTC
few | NA | TRBJ1-1 | TRBV15 | CATSRERSFNTEAFF | TGTGCCACCAGCAGAGAACGATCCTTTAACACTGAAGCTTTCTTT
NA | NA | TRBJ1-1 | TRBV5-8 | CASSLGTGTEAFF | TGTGCCAGCAGCTTGGGGACGGGCACTGAAGCTTTCTTT
NA | NA | TRBJ2-5 | TRBV7-2 | CASSPGPGKETQYF | TGTGCCAGCAGCCCGGGGCCCGGAAAAGAGACCCAGTACTTC
NA | NA | TRBJ1-1 | TRBV11-1 | CASSYGGARTEAFF | TGTGCCAGCAGCTACGGGGGGGCGCGCACTGAAGCTTTCTTT
NA | TRBD1 | TRBJ1-2 | TRBV6-5 | CASGITGGRRGGYTF | TGTGCCAGCGGCATCACAGGGGGCCGACGGGGTGGCTACACCTTC
NA | NA | TRBJ1-2 | TRBV4-1 | CASSQDWGYGYTF | TGCGCCAGCAGCCAAGATTGGGGCTATGGCTACACCTTC
once | TRBD2 | TRBJ2-7 | TRBV29-1 | CSVDSSGSSYEQYF | TGCAGCGTTGACTCTAGCGGGAGCTCCTACGAGCAGTACTTC
NA | NA | TRBJ1-6 | TRBV4-1 | CASSQGAVSNSPLHF | TGCGCCAGCAGCCAAGGGGCCGTCTCTAATTCACCCCTCCACTTT
NA | TRBD2 | TRBJ2-7 | TRBV10-3 | CAISDPILAGETYEQYF | TGTGCCATCAGTGACCCCATACTAGCGGGGGAAACCTACGAGCAGTACTTC
NA | NA | TRBJ2-7 | TRBV30 | CAWSTSEVYEQYF | TGTGCCTGGAGTACTTCAGAGGTCTACGAGCAGTACTTC
NA | NA | TRBJ2-5 | TRBV4-1 | CASSQDIEETQYF | TGCGCCAGCAGCCAAGATATTGAAGAGACCCAGTACTTC